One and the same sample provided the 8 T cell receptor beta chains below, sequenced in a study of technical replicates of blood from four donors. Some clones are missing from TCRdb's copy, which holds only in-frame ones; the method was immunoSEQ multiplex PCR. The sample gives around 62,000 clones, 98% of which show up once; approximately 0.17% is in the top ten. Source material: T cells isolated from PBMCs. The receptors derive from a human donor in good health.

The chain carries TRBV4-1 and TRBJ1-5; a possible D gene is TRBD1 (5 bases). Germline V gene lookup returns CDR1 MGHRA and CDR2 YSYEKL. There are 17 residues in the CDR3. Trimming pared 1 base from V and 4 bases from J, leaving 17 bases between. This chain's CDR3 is CASSQVILGLQNQPQHF. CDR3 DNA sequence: TGCGCCAGCAGCCAAGTAATATTGGGACTCCAAAATCAGCCCCAGCATTTT.

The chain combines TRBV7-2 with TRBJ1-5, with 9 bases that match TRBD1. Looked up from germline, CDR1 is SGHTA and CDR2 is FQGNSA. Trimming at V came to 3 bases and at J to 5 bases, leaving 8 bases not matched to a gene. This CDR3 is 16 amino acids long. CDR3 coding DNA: TGTGCCAGCAGCTTGTCTCGGGACAGGGTGGATCAGCCCCAGCATTTT. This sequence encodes CASSLSRDRVDQPQHF.

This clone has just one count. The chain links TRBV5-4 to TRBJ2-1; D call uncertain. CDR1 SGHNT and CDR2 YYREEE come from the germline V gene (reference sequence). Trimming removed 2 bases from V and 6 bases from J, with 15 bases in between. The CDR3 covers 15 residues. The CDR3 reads CASSFGDGVSNEQFF. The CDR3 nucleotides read TGTGCCAGCAGCTTCGGAGATGGCGTTTCCAATGAGCAGTTCTTC.

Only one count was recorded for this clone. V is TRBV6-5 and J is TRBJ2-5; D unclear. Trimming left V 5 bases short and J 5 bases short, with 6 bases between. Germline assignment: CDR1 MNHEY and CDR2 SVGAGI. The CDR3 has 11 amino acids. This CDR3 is CASSNSETQYF. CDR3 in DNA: TGTGCCAGCAGTAATAGTGAGACCCAGTACTTC.

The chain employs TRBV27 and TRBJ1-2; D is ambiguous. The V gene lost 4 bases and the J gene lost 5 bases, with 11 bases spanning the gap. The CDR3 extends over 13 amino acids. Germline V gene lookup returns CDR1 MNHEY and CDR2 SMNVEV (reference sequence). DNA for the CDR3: TGTGCCAGCAGTTGGAGTAGCGGGTATGGCTACACCTTC. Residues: CASSWSSGYGYTF.

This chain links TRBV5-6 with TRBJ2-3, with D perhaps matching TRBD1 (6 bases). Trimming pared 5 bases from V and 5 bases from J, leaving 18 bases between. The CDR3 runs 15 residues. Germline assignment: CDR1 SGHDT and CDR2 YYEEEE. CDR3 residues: CASRFWWAGVDTQYF. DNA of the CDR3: TGTGCCAGCAGATTTTGGTGGGCAGGGGTAGATACGCAGTATTTT. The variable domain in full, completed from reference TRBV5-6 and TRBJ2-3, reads DAGVTQSPTHLIKTRGQQVTLRCSPKSGHDTVSWYQQALGQGPQFIFQYYEEEERQRGNFPDRFSGHQFPNYSSELNVNALLLGDSALYLCASRFWWAGVDTQYFGPGTRLTVL.

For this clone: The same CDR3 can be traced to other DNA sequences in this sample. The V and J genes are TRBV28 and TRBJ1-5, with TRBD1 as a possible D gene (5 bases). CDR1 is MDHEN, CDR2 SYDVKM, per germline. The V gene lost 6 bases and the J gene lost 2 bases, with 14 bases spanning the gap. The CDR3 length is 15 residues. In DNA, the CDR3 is TGTGCCAGCAGCCCCATAAGGGGTGGCAATCAGCCCCAGCATTTT. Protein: CASSPIRGGNQPQHF.

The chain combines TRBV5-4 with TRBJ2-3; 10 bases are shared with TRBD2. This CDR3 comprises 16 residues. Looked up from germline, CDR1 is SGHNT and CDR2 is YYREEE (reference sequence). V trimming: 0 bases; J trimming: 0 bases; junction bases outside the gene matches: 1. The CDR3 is CASSLAGLASTDTQYF. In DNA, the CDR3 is TGTGCCAGCAGCTTGGCGGGACTAGCGAGCACAGATACGCAGTATTTT.